This T cell receptor (beta chain) was observed in a study of T cells in Graves' hyperthyroidism and ophthalmopathy. Germline assignment: CDR1 SGHVS and CDR2 FQNEAQ. CDR3 length: 14 residues. The germline V and J ends were trimmed by 5 bases and 3 bases, with 13 bases remaining between them. Lactation, pregnancy, other autoimmune disease or uncontrolled infection excluded patients. Comment on this clonotype: A much larger clone is a single base away; this may be a read error.

RNA transcripts provided the source from which TCR beta CDR3 regions were amplified. TCR CDR3 underwent first-round RT-PCR with the HTBI primer set. TCRdb re-analysed the multiplex PCR reads in MiXCR, keeping a single row per CDR3 protein. The sample yields over 700,000 distinct CDR3 sequences, approximately 36% seen once. V usage is TRBV7-8 and J usage is TRBJ1-1; D gene ambiguous. Sequencing used blood. The receptor was derived from a woman in her 40s with Graves' hyperthyroidism. The CDR3 nucleotides are TGTGCCAGCAGCCCCGACCCTCGCGACACTGAAGCTTTCTTT. It is translated as CASSPDPRDTEAFF.